These 14 T cell receptor beta chains came from one sample sequenced in a study of T-cell reconstitution after alpha-beta-depleted transplantation in children. Preparation of the TCRbeta library used unique molecular identifiers. TCRdb called the PCR reads again in MiXCR, with one record for every CDR3 protein. This table has roughly 500,000 distinct CDR3 sequences, about 30% appearing once. Sample: PBMCs from the stem cell graft donor, taken from the stem cell graft. The source of these receptors is a human donor who donated a stem cell graft to a child with aplastic anemia.

This chain links TRBV20-1 with TRBJ2-5; D call uncertain. The CDR3 loop spans 12 amino acids. V was pared by 4 bases and J by 2 bases, with 8 bases between. Germline-derived CDR1 and CDR2 are DFQATT and SNEGSKA (reference sequence). The CDR3 DNA sequence: TGCAGTGCTATGTACGTACAAGAGACCCAGTACTTC. Residues: CSAMYVQETQYF.

This clonotype occurred once. The chain carries TRBV15 and TRBJ2-2, with 10 positions matching TRBD2. Trimming at V came to 3 bases and at J to 4 bases, leaving 8 bases not matched to a gene. The length of the CDR3 is 17 residues. CDR1 LNHNV and CDR2 YYDKDF come from the germline V gene (reference sequence). The DNA of the CDR3 is TGTGCCACCAGCAGTTTTCGGACTAGCGGCCCCACCGGGGAGCTGTTTTTT. Translation: CATSSFRTSGPTGELFF.

This chain uses TRBV30 with TRBJ1-6; 7 nucleotides line up with TRBD1. The junction had 10 bases not matched to a gene; V was cut back by 1 base and J by 10 bases. This CDR3 contains 15 residues. CDR1 is GTSNPN and CDR2 is SVGIG in the germline V gene (reference sequence). Here the CDR3 DNA reads TGTGCCTGGAGTGGACAGGGTTTGGGAGGATCACCCCTCCACTTT. This translates into CAWSGQGLGGSPLHF.

CDR3 residues: CASSPRASIGSYNEQFF. CDR3 coding DNA: TGTGCCAGCTCCCCTCGGGCGAGCATCGGCTCCTACAATGAGCAGTTCTTC. The chain is built from TRBV18 and TRBJ2-1; D is unresolved. The CDR3 consists of 17 residues. Looked up from germline, CDR1 is KGHSH and CDR2 is LQKENI. With 6 bases removed from V and 0 bases from J, the gap between germline ends came to 18 bases.

The V and J genes are TRBV12-3 or TRBV12-4 and TRBJ1-5; the D is unclear. The ends were cut back, 1 base at V and 4 bases at J, with 8 bases in the middle. There are 14 residues in the CDR3. CDR3 loop: CASSLVAANQPQHF. The CDR3 bases are TGTGCCAGCAGTTTAGTGGCAGCAAATCAGCCCCAGCATTTT.

The gene calls are TRBV6-5 and TRBJ2-1; 10 positions agree with TRBD2. Germline lookup yields CDR1 MNHEY and CDR2 SVGAGI. This CDR3 comprises 15 residues. V was pared by 4 bases and J by 10 bases, with 10 bases of the junction left unmatched. Here the CDR3 reads CASSSSGSPEDEQFF. The CDR3 DNA follows: TGTGCCAGCAGTTCTAGCGGGAGTCCCGAGGACGAGCAGTTCTTC.

V gene TRBV7-2 combines with J gene TRBJ1-2, with D unresolved. The CDR3 has 13 amino acids. CDR1 SGHTA and CDR2 FQGNSA come from the germline V gene. The germline V and J ends were trimmed by 3 bases and 8 bases, with 13 bases remaining between them. The CDR3 reads CASSFGSHGGYTF. CDR3 DNA: TGTGCCAGCAGCTTCGGGAGTCACGGGGGCTACACCTTC.

This rearrangement joins TRBV12-3 or TRBV12-4 to TRBJ1-1, with a tentative D call TRBD1 (5 bases). V was trimmed by 3 bases and J by 4 bases, leaving 12 bases between them. The CDR3 is 14 residues long. This CDR3 is CASSFRGTGTEAFF. CDR3 nucleotide sequence: TGTGCCAGCAGTTTCCGAGGGACTGGCACTGAAGCTTTCTTT.

The gene calls are TRBV7-2 and TRBJ2-7, with TRBD1 matching over 9 bases. The CDR3 consists of 15 residues. The germline V gene encodes CDR1 SGHTA and CDR2 FQGNSA. The junction had 5 bases not matched to a gene; V was cut back by 3 bases and J by 2 bases. The chain's CDR3 is CASSLYRGPTYEQYF. CDR3 DNA: TGTGCCAGCAGCTTGTACAGGGGGCCAACCTACGAGCAGTACTTC.

The chain employs TRBV6-5 and TRBJ2-7, with TRBD1 matching 11 bases. V shed 2 bases, J shed 2 bases, and the junction held 5 bases outside the gene matches. This CDR3 has 16 residues. Germline CDR1 and CDR2: MNHEY and SVGAGI. The CDR3, as DNA: TGTGCCAGCAGTTACGGGTGGGGACAGGGGGCCTACGAGCAGTACTTC. Translating gives CASSYGWGQGAYEQYF.

The rearrangement joins TRBV20-1 to TRBJ1-1; D is uncertain. V lost 0 bases and J lost 10, with 15 bases in between. There are 13 residues in the CDR3. Germline V gene lookup returns CDR1 DFQATT and CDR2 SNEGSKA (reference sequence). The CDR3: CSARDEAPDLAFF. CDR3 DNA: TGCAGTGCTAGAGATGAGGCCCCTGACCTAGCTTTCTTT.

A few counts support this clonotype. This chain joins TRBV5-5 and TRBJ1-4, with 12 bases matching TRBD1. The germline gives CDR1 SGHKS, CDR2 YYEKEE (reference sequence). The CDR3 is 16 amino acids. Unmatched junction bases numbered 3, after V lost 1 base and J lost 5 bases. CDR3 loop: CASSLPGTGGNEKLFF. CDR3 coding DNA: TGTGCCAGCAGCTTGCCCGGGACAGGGGGCAATGAAAAACTGTTTTTT.

The chain employs TRBV30 and TRBJ1-2; weak D call: TRBD1 (5 bases). The CDR3 loop spans 12 amino acids. The V gene lost 3 bases and the J gene lost 4 bases, with 9 bases spanning the gap. The germline V gene has CDR1 GTSNPN and CDR2 SVGIG (reference sequence). CDR3 DNA: TGTGCCTGGAGGAAAGACAGCTATGGCTACACCTTC. Protein product: CAWRKDSYGYTF.

The rearrangement uses TRBV7-3 and TRBJ2-1; 9 positions agree with TRBD2. Losses at the gene ends were 5 bases for V and 5 bases for J; bases not matched to a gene: 4. CDR1 is SGHTA and CDR2 is FQGTGA in the germline V gene. The CDR3 contains 14 residues. The CDR3 protein is CASSPSGANNEQFF. CDR3 bases: TGTGCCAGCAGCCCTAGCGGGGCTAACAATGAGCAGTTCTTC.